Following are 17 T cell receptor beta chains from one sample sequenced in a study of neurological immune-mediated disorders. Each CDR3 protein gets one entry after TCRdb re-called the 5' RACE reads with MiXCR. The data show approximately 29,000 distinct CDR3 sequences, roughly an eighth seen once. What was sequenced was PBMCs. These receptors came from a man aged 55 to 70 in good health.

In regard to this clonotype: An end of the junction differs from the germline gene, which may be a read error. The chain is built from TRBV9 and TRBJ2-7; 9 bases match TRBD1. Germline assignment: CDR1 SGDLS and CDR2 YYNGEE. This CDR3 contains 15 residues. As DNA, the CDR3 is TGTGCCAGCAGCTTAGCCGGGACAGGGACCGACGAGAAGTACTTC. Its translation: CASSLAGTGTDEKYF.

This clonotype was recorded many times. CDR3 in amino acids: CSVGGQNSYEQYF. For the CDR3, the DNA is TGCAGCGTTGGGGGACAGAACTCCTACGAGCAGTACTTC. The chain combines TRBV29-1 with TRBJ2-7; TRBD1 matches 7 bases. Unmatched junction bases numbered 3, after V lost 4 bases and J lost 0 bases. Germline V lookup: CDR1 SQVTM, CDR2 ANQGSEA. This CDR3 has 13 residues.

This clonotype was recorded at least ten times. In DNA, the CDR3 is TGCAGCGTGAGACTAGCACTTGACGACGAGCAGTACTTC. Protein: CSVRLALDDEQYF. The chain carries TRBV29-1 and TRBJ2-7, with 7 bases fitting TRBD2. The CDR3 totals 13 residues. Germline V gives CDR1 SQVTM, CDR2 ANQGSEA. The J segment lost 5 bases and the V segment lost 6 bases, leaving 10 bases of the junction unmatched.

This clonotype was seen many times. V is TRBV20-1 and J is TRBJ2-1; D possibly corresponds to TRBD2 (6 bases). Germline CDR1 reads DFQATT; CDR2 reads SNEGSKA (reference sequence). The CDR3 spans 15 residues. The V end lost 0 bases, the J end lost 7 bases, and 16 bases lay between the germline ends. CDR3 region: CSARDPEGKWNEQFF. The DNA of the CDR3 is TGCAGTGCTAGAGATCCGGAGGGAAAGTGGAATGAGCAGTTCTTC.

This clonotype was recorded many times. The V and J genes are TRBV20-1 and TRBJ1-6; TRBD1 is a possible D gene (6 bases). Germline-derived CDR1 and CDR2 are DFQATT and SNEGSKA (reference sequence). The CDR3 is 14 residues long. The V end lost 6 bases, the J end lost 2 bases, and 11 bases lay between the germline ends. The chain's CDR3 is CSAEDRTYNSPLHF. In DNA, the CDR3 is TGCAGTGCAGAAGACAGGACCTATAATTCACCCCTCCACTTT.

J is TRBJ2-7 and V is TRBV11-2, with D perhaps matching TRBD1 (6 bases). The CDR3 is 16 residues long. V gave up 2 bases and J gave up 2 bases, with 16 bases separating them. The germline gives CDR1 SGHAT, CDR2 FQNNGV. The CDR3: CASSLSAGTRAYEQYF. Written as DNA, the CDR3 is TGTGCCAGCAGCTTATCAGCCGGGACACGAGCCTACGAGCAGTACTTC.

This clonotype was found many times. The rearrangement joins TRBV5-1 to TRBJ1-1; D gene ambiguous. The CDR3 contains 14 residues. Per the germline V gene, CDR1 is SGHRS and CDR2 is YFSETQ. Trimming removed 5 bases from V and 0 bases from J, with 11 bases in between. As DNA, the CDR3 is TGCGCCAGCAGATCTCAGAACATGAACACTGAAGCTTTCTTT. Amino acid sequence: CASRSQNMNTEAFF.

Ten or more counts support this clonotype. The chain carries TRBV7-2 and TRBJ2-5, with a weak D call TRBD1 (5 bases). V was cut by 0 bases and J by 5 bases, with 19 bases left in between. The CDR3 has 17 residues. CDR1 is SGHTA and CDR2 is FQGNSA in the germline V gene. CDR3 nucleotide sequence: TGTGCCAGCAGCTTAGCGCGTCAGGGTGAGATTTATGAGACCCAGTACTTC. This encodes CASSLARQGEIYETQYF. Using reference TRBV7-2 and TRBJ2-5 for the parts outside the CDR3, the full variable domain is GAGVSQSPSNKVTEKGKDVELRCDPISGHTALYWYRQSLGQGLEFLIYFQGNSAPDKSGLPSDRFSAERTGGSVSTLTIQRTQQEDSAVYLCASSLARQGEIYETQYFGPGTRLLVL.

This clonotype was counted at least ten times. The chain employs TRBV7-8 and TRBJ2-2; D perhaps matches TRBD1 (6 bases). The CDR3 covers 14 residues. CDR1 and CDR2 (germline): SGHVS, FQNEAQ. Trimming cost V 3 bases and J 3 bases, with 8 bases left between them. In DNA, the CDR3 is TGTGCCAGCAGCTTTAACAGGGACACCGGGGAGCTGTTTTTT. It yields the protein CASSFNRDTGELFF.

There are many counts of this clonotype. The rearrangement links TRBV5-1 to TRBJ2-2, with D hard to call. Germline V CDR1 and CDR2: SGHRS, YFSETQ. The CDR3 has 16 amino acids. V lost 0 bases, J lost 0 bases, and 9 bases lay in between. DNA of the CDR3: TGCGCCAGCAGCTTGGAGGGCAGGACGAACACCGGGGAGCTGTTTTTT. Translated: CASSLEGRTNTGELFF.

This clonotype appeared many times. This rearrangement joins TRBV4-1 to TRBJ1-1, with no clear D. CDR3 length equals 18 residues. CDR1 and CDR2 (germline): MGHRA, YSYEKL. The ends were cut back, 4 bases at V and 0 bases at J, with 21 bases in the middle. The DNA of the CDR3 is TGCGCCAGCAGCCCAATTACCAGTAGGGATGGGATGAACACTGAAGCTTTCTTT. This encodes CASSPITSRDGMNTEAFF.

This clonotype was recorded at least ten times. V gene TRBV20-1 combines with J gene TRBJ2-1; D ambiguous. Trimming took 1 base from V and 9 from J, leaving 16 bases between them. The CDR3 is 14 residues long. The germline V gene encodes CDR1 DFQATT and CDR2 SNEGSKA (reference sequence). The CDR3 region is CSARVRSEPFEQFF. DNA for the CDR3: TGCAGTGCTAGAGTACGGAGCGAGCCCTTTGAGCAGTTCTTC.

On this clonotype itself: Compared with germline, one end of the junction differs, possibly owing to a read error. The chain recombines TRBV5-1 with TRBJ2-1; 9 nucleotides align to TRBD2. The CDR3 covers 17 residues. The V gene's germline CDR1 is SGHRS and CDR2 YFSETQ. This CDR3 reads CACSPSVGGGAYNEQFF. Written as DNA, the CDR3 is TGCGCCTGCAGCCCATCCGTCGGCGGGGGGGCGTACAATGAGCAGTTCTTC.

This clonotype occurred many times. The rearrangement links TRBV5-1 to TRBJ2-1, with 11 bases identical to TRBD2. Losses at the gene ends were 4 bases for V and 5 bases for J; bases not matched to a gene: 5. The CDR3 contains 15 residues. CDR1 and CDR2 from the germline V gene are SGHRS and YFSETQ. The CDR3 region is CASSVLAGVDNEQFF. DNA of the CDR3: TGCGCCAGCAGCGTACTAGCGGGAGTCGACAATGAGCAGTTCTTC.

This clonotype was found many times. CDR3 amino acids: CASRPLAESSYNEQFF. CDR3 nucleotide sequence: TGTGCCAGCAGACCACTAGCGGAAAGCTCCTACAATGAGCAGTTCTTC. J is TRBJ2-1 and V is TRBV6-2 or TRBV6-3; TRBD2 aligns across 8 bases. The germline CDR1 and CDR2 sequences are MNHEY and SVGEGT. CDR3 length: 16 residues. V lost 6 bases, J lost 0 bases, and 7 bases stayed unmatched.

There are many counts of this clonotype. The DNA for the CDR3 is TGTGCCACAGACAGGGCCAACAATGAGCAGTTCTTC. Its protein product is CATDRANNEQFF. The chain uses TRBV7-9 and TRBJ2-1; 7 bases map to TRBD1. This CDR3 has 12 residues. Germline CDR1 SEHNR, CDR2 FQNEAQ (reference sequence). With V trimmed by 10 bases and J by 5 bases, 5 bases remained unmatched.

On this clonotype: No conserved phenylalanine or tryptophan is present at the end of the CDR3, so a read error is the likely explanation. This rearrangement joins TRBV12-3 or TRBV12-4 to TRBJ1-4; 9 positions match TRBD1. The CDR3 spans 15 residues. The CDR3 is CASRSGQGLDEELFC. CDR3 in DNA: TGTGCCAGCAGAAGCGGACAGGGGCTGGATGAAGAACTGTTTTGT.